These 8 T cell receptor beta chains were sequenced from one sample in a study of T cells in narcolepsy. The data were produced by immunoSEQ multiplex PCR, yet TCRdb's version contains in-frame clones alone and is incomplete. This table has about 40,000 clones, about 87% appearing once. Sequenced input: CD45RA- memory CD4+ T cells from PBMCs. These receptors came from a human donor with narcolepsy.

The CDR3 region is CASSASLSTDTQYF. DNA of the CDR3: TGTGCCAGCAGTGCATCCCTAAGCACAGATACGCAGTATTTT. The V and J genes are TRBV6-1 and TRBJ2-3; D gene unclear. The V end lost 4 bases, the J end lost 0 bases, and 8 bases lay between the germline ends. CDR3 size: 14 residues. CDR1 is MNHNS and CDR2 is SASEGT in the germline V gene.

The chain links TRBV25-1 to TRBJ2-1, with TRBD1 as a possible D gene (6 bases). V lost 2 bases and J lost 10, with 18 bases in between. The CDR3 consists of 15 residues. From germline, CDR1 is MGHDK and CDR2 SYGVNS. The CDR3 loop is CASSEVSGVSREQFF. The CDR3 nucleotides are TGTGCCAGCAGTGAAGTGTCAGGGGTTTCAAGAGAGCAGTTCTTC.

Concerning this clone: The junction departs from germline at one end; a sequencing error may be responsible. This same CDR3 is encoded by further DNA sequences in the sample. DNA of the CDR3: TGTGCCAGCTCACCCGGTGGACAGCTTAACTATGGTTACACCTTC. Its translation is CASSPGGQLNYGYTF. This chain links TRBV18 with TRBJ1-2; a possible D gene is TRBD1 (6 bases). The CDR3 totals 15 residues. The germline V gene has CDR1 KGHSH and CDR2 LQKENI.

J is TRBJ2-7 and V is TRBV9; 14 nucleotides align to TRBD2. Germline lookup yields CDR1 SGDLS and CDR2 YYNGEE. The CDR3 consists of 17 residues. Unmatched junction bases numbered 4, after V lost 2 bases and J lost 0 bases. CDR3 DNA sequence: TGTGCCAGCAGCGTGGGACTAGCGGGAGCCCACTCCTACGAGCAGTACTTC. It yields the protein CASSVGLAGAHSYEQYF.

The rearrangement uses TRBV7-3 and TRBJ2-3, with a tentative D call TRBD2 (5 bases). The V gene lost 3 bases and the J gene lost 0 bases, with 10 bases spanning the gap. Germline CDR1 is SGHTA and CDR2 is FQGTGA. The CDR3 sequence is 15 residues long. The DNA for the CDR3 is TGTGCCAGCAGCTTCCAAGGCGGGAGCACAGATACGCAGTATTTT. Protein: CASSFQGGSTDTQYF.

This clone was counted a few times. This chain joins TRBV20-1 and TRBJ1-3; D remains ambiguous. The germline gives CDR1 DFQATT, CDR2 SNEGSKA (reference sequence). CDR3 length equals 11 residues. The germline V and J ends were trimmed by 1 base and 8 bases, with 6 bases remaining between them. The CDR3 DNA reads TGCAGTGCTAGAGTGGTGGACACCATATATTTT. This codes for CSARVVDTIYF.

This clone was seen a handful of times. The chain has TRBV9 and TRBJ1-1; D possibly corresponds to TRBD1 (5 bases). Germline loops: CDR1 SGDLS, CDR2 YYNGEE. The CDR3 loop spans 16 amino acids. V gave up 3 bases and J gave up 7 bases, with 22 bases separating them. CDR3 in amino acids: CASSGAPGRKKDEAFF. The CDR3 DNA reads TGTGCCAGCAGCGGGGCGCCGGGACGGAAAAAGGATGAAGCTTTCTTT.

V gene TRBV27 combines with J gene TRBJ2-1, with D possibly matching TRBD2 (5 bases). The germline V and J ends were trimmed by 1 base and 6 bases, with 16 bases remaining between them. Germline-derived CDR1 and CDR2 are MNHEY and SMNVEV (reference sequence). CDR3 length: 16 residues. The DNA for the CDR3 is TGTGCCAGCAGTTTATGGATGAGCGGAGCACTCAATGAGCAGTTCTTC. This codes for CASSLWMSGALNEQFF.